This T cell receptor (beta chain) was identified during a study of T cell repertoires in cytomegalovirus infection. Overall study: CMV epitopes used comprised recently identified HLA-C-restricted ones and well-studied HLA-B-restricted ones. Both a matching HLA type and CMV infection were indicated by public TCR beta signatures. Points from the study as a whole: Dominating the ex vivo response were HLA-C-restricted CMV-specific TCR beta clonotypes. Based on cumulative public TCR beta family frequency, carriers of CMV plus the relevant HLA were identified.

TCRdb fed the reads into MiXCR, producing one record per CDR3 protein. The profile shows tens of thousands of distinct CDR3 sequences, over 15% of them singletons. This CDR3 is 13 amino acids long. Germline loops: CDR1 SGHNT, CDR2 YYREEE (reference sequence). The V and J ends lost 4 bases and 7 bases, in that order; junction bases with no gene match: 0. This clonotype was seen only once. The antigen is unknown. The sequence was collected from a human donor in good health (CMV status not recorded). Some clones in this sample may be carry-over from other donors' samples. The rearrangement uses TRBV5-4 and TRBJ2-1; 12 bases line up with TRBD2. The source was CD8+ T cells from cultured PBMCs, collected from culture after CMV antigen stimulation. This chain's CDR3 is CASSGTSGNEQFF. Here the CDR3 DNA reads TGTGCCAGCAGCGGGACTAGCGGGAATGAGCAGTTCTTC.